This record concerns one T cell receptor (beta chain) sequence. The antigen is undetermined. Reasons for excluding patients were uncontrolled infection, other autoimmune disease, pregnancy or lactation. Diagnosis relied on clinical symptoms, serum thyroxine and TRAb, thyroid ultrasound and orbital computed tomography. This sample is drawn from a study of T cells in Graves' hyperthyroidism and ophthalmopathy. Study-wide results and limits: In simple terms, a model built on 13 V-J features told ophthalmopathy apart from stable hyperthyroidism. Model-based prediction identified ophthalmopathy a median 6.5 months prior to its onset.

Amplification of TCR beta CDR3 regions used RNA as the template. The study used the HTBI primer set for a first-round RT-PCR of the TCR CDR3. Using its own MiXCR run on the multiplex PCR reads, TCRdb lists one record per CDR3 protein. This sample has 360,000 or so distinct CDR3 sequences, with 15% found just once. Germline values: CDR1 MDHEN, CDR2 SYDVKM. The CDR3 has 13 amino acids. Trimming stripped 6 bases from V and 2 bases from J, with 8 bases between. Sequenced material: blood. The TCR was taken from a woman aged 60 to 75 with Graves' ophthalmopathy. V is TRBV28 and J is TRBJ2-4; D gene uncertain. The CDR3 DNA reads as TGTGCCAGCAGAAGTACTACCAAAAACATTCAGTACTTC. Translation: CASRSTTKNIQYF.